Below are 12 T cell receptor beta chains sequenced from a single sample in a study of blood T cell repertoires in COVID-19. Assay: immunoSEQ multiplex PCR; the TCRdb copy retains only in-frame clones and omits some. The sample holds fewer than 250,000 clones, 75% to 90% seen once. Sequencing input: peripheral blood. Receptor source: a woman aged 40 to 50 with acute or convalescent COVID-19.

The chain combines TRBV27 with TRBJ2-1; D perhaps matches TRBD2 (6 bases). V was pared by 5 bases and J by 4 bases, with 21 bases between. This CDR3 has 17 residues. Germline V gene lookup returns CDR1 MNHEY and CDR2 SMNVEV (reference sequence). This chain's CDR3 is CASSPLPTGVGYNEQFF. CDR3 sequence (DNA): TGTGCCAGCAGTCCCCTTCCCACGGGGGTGGGTTACAATGAGCAGTTCTTC.

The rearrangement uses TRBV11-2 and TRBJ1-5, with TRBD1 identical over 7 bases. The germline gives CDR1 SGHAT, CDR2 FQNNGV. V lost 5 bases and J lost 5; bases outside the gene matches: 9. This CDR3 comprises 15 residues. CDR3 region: CASSRSPTGDQPQHF. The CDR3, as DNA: TGTGCCAGCAGCCGATCCCCTACAGGGGATCAGCCCCAGCATTTT.

The CDR3 coding sequence is TGCGCCAGCAGCCAAGTGGGGGGCACCATATATTTT. Protein product: CASSQVGGTIYF. The chain uses TRBV4-1 and TRBJ1-3, with D possibly matching TRBD1 (5 bases). Trimming removed 1 base from V and 9 bases from J, with 7 bases in between. Looked up from germline, CDR1 is MGHRA and CDR2 is YSYEKL. The CDR3 contains 12 residues.

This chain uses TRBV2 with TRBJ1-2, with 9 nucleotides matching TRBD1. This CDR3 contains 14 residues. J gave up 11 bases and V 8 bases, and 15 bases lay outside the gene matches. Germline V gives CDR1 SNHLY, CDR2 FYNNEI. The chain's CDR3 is CASGTGRQNRGYTF. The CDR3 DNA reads TGTGCCAGCGGGACAGGGCGGCAAAATCGGGGATACACCTTC.

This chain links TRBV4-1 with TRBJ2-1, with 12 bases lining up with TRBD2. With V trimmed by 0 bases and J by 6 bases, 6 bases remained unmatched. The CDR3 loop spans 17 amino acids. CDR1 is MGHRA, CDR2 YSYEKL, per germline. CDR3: CASSQDGLAGGPNEQFF. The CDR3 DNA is TGCGCCAGCAGCCAAGACGGGCTAGCGGGGGGGCCCAATGAGCAGTTCTTC.

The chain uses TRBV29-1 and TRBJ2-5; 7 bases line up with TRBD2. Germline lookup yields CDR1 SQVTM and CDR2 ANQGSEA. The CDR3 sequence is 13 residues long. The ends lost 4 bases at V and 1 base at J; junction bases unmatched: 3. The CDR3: CSVVLAAQETQYF. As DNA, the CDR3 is TGCAGCGTTGTCCTAGCGGCCCAAGAGACCCAGTACTTC.

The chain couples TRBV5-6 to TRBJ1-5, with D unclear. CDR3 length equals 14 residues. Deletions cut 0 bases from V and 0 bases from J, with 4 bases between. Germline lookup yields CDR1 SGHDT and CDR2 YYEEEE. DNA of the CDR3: TGTGCCAGCAGCTTGGTATATAGCAATCAGCCCCAGCATTTT. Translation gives CASSLVYSNQPQHF.

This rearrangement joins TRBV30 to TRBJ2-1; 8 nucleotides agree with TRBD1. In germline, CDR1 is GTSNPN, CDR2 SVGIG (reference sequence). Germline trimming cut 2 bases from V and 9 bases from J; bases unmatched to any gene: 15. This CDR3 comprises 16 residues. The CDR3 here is CAWSPSRTGFVGEQFF. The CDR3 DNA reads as TGTGCCTGGAGTCCCTCCCGGACAGGGTTCGTGGGTGAGCAGTTCTTC.

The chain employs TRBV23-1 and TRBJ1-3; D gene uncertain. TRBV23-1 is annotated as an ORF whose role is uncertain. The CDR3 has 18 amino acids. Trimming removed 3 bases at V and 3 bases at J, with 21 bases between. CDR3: CASSHPGGRTRDGNTIYF. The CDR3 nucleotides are TGCGCCAGCAGTCATCCGGGAGGCCGCACCAGAGATGGAAACACCATATATTTT.

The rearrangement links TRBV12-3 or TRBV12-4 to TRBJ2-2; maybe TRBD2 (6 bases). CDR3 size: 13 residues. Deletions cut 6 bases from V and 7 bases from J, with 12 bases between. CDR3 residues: CASSRGSGGELFF. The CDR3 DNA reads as TGTGCCAGCAGCCGGGGGAGCGGCGGGGAGCTGTTTTTT.

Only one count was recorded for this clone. In DNA, the CDR3 is TGTGCCAGTAGTCCGAGCGGGACAGGGGCTGGCTACACCTTC. Protein: CASSPSGTGAGYTF. The chain employs TRBV19 and TRBJ1-2; 10 bases line up with TRBD1. The V gene end was trimmed by 5 bases and the J gene end by 7 bases; junction bases not matched to a gene: 7. The germline gives CDR1 LNHDA, CDR2 SQIVND (reference sequence). This CDR3 has 14 amino acids.

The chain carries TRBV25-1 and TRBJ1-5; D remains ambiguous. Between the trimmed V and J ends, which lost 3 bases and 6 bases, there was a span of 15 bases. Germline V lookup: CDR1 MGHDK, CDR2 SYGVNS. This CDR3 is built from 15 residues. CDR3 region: CASSDRGLAVQPQHF. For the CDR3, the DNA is TGTGCCAGCAGTGACCGAGGATTGGCCGTTCAGCCCCAGCATTTT.